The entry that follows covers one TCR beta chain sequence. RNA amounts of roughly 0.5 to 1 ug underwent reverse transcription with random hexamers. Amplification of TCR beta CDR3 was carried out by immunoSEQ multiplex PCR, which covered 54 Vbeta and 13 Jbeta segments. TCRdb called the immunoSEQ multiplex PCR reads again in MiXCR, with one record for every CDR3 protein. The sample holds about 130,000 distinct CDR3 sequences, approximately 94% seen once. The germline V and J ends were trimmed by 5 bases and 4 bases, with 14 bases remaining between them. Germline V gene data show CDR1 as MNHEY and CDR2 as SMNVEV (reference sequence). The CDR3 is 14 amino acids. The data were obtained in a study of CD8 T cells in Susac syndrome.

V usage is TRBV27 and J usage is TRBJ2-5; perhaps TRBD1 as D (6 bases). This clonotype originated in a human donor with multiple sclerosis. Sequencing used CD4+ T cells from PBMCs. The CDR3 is CASSPYRAGETQYF. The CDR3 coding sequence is TGTGCCAGCAGTCCATACAGGGCGGGAGAGACCCAGTACTTC.